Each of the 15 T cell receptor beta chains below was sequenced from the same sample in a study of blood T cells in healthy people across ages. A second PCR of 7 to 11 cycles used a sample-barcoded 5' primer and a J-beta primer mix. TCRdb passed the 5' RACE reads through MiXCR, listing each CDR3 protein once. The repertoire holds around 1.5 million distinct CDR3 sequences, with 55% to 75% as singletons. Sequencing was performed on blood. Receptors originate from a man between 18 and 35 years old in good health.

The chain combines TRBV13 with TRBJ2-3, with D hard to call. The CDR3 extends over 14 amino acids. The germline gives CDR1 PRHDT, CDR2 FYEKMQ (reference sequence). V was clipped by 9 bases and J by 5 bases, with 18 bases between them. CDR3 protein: CASSIVGTQDTQYF. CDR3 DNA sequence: TGTGCCAGTTCCATCGTAGGAACACAAGATACGCAGTATTTT.

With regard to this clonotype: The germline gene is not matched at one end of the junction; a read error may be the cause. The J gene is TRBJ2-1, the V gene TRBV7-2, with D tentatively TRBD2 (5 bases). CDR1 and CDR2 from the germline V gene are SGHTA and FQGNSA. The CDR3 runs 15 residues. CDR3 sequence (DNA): TGTGCCAGCAGCCTAGCAGGCCCTTACTTCAATGAGCAGTTCTTC. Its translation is CASSLAGPYFNEQFF.

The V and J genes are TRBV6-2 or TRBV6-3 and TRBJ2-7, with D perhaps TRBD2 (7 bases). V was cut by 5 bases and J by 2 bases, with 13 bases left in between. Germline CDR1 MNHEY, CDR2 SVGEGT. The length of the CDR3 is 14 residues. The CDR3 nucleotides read TGTGCCAGCAGTGCTCCGGGGGGCCCCTACGAGCAGTACTTC. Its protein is CASSAPGGPYEQYF.

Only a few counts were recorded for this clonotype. CDR3 bases: TGCGCCAGCAGCCCCGAGGACTTAGCCTACGAGCAGTACTTC. It specifies CASSPEDLAYEQYF. The chain uses TRBV4-1 and TRBJ2-7; a possible D gene is TRBD2 (5 bases). The germline V and J ends were trimmed by 4 bases and 2 bases, with 12 bases remaining between them. The CDR3 length is 14 residues. The germline V gene encodes CDR1 MGHRA and CDR2 YSYEKL.

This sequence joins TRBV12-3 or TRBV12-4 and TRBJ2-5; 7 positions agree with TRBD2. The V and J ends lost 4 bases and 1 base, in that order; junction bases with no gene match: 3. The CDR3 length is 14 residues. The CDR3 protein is CASSWGTTQETQYF. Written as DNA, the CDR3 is TGTGCCAGCAGTTGGGGGACTACCCAAGAGACCCAGTACTTC.

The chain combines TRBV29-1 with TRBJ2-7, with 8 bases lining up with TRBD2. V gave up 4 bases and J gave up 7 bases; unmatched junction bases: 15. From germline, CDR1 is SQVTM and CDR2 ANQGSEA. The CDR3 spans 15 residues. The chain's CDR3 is CSVAQPGLGVGEQYF. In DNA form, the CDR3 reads TGCAGCGTTGCACAACCGGGACTAGGAGTTGGGGAGCAGTACTTC.

CDR3 nucleotides: TGTGCCAGCAGCGTCGGACAGGGGACATCATATGGCTACACCTTC. Its protein product is CASSVGQGTSYGYTF. The V gene is TRBV9, the J gene TRBJ1-2; 9 nucleotides align to TRBD1. The V gene's germline CDR1 is SGDLS and CDR2 YYNGEE. J lost 5 bases, V lost 2 bases, and 7 bases had no gene match. The CDR3 covers 15 residues. The complete variable domain, with remaining parts taken from reference TRBV9 and TRBJ1-2, reads DSGVTQTPKHLITATGQRVTLRCSPRSGDLSVYWYQQSLDQGLQFLIQYYNGEERAKGNILERFSAQQFPDLHSELNLSSLELGDSALYFCASSVGQGTSYGYTFGSGTRLTVV.

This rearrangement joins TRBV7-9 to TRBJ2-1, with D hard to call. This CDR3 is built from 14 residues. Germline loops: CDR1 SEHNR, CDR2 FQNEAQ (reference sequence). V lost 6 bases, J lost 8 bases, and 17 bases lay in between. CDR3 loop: CASSPTMVGDEQFF. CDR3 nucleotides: TGTGCCAGCAGTCCGACGATGGTAGGCGATGAGCAGTTCTTC.

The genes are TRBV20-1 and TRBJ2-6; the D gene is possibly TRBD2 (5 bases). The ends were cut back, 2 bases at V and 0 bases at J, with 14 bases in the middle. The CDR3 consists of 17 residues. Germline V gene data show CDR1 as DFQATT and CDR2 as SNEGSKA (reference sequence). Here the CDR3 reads CSARFWTPSSGANVLTF. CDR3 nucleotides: TGCAGTGCTAGATTTTGGACTCCGAGCTCTGGGGCCAACGTCCTGACTTTC.

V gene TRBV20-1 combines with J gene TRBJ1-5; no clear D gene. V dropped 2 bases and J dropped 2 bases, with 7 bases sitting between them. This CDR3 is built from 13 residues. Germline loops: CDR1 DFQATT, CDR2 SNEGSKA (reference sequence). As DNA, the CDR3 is TGCAGTGCTAGACGGAGGGGCAATCAGCCCCAGCATTTT. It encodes CSARRRGNQPQHF.

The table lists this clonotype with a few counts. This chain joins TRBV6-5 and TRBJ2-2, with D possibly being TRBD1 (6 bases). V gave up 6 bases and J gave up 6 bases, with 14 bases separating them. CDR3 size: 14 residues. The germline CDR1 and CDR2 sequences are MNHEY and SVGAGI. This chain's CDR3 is CASRPQGSPGELFF. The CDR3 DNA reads TGTGCCAGCAGACCACAGGGTTCGCCCGGGGAGCTGTTTTTT.

The CDR3 DNA sequence: TGTGCCAGCAGTCCCCCTCGTGGTACGCAGTATTTT. Translation gives CASSPPRGTQYF. The chain joins TRBV2 to TRBJ2-3; the D is unclear. This CDR3 comprises 12 residues. V lost 5 bases, J lost 8 bases, and 11 bases lay in between. CDR1 SNHLY and CDR2 FYNNEI come from the germline V gene.

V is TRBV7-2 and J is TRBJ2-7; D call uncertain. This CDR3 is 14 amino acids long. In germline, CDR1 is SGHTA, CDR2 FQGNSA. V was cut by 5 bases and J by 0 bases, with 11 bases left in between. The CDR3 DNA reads TGTGCCAGCAGCCCCCAGACTGCCTCCTACGAGCAGTACTTC. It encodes CASSPQTASYEQYF.

The CDR3 sequence is CASSQLRQGSRREQYF. In nucleotides, the CDR3 is TGTGCCAGCAGCCAACTTCGACAGGGGAGTCGGCGCGAGCAGTACTTC. V gene TRBV3-1 combines with J gene TRBJ2-7; 8 positions agree with TRBD1. The germline V gene has CDR1 LGHDT and CDR2 YNNKEL (reference sequence). This CDR3 contains 16 residues. V lost 2 bases to trimming and J lost 6 bases; unmatched junction nucleotides: 12.

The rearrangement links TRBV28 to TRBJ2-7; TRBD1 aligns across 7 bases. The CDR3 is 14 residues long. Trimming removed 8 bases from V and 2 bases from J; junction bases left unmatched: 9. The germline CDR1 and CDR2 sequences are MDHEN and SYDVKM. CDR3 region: CASQNQQGTYEQYF. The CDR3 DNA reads TGTGCCAGCCAAAACCAACAGGGGACCTACGAGCAGTACTTC.